Listed below are T cell receptor beta chains from one sample, sequenced in a study of T cell responses to AZD1222 COVID-19 vaccine. Data came from immunoSEQ multiplex PCR; TCRdb stores just in-frame clones and leaves some out. The table records 54,000 or so clones, about 80% of them present only once. Sequencing was performed on peripheral blood, taken 28 days after the second AZD1222 dose. These receptors all come from an adult who received the AZD1222 COVID-19 vaccine. CDR3s include the opening cysteine and the closing phenylalanine or tryptophan. A D gene is named only where the DNA matches it firmly. Rows may omit the clone size; those that give it use once, few, many or a size class.

J | D | size | V | length | DNA | CDR3
TRBJ2-1 | TRBD1 | once | TRBV5-4 | 15 | TGTGCCAGCAGCTCCCGGGACAGGGAGGGCAATGAGCAGTTCTTC | CASSSRDREGNEQFF
TRBJ1-5 | NA | NA | TRBV7-2 | 14 | TGTGCCAGCAGCATGACTGGGGAAAGCCCGCCCCAGCATTTT | CASSMTGESPPQHF
TRBJ1-4 | NA | once | TRBV5-1 | 16 | TGCGCCAGCAGCTTGGGATCTCCGGGGTTTGGTGAAAAACTGTTTTTT | CASSLGSPGFGEKLFF
TRBJ2-1 | TRBD2 | NA | TRBV6-5 | 14 | TGTGCCAGCAGCACTAGCGGGAGGTACAATGAGCAGTTCTTC | CASSTSGRYNEQFF
TRBJ1-5 | NA | NA | TRBV6-5 | 15 | TGTGCCAGCAGTCCTACAGGTAATAGCAATCAGCCCCAGCATTTT | CASSPTGNSNQPQHF
TRBJ2-1 | TRBD1 | NA | TRBV6-4 | 15 | TGTGCCAGCAGTCCACAGGGGACCCCCGGCAATGAGCAGTTCTTC | CASSPQGTPGNEQFF
TRBJ2-1 | TRBD1 | NA | TRBV18 | 15 | TGTGCCAGCTCACCTGCAGGGACAGGGAAAAATGAGCAGTTCTTC | CASSPAGTGKNEQFF
TRBJ1-2 | NA | NA | TRBV7-9 | 13 | TGTGCCAGCAGCTTCTTGGAGCGGTCCGGCTACACCTTC | CASSFLERSGYTF
TRBJ2-7 | NA | NA | TRBV7-2 | 15 | TGTGCCAGCAGCTCCAGGACTTTCAGGGCGTGGGAGCAGTACTTC | CASSSRTFRAWEQYF
TRBJ2-1 | NA | NA | TRBV6-5 | 13 | TGTGCCAGCAGCGCCACTCAACTGTCGGGGCAGTTCTTC | CASSATQLSGQFF
TRBJ1-5 | NA | NA | TRBV24-1 | 12 | TGTGCCACCAGTTCAGAGAATCAGCCCCAGCATTTT | CATSSENQPQHF
TRBJ2-5 | TRBD2 | NA | TRBV2 | 15 | TGTGCCAGCAGTGAAGGGGGACTAGCGAAAGAGACCCAGTACTTC | CASSEGGLAKETQYF
TRBJ1-1 | TRBD1 | NA | TRBV5-1 | 16 | TGCGCCAGCACCCGGGTAGGGGGCAATCTTAACACTGAAGCTTTCTTT | CASTRVGGNLNTEAFF
TRBJ2-1 | NA | NA | TRBV16 | 12 | TGTGCCAGCAGCCAGAACTCTAATGAGCAGTTCTTC | CASSQNSNEQFF
TRBJ1-2 | NA | NA | TRBV25-1 | 13 | TGTGCCAGCAGTGGCCCGGGGACTGATGGCTACACCTTC | CASSGPGTDGYTF
TRBJ2-5 | NA | NA | TRBV28 | 15 | TGTGCCAGCAGTTTAGTACAGGGTGTCCAAGAGACCCAGTACTTC | CASSLVQGVQETQYF
TRBJ2-1 | TRBD2 | NA | TRBV7-8 | 15 | TGTGCCAGCAGCCGTAGACTAGCGGGAGACTATGAGCAGTTCTTC | CASSRRLAGDYEQFF
TRBJ1-5 | NA | NA | TRBV3-1/TRBV3-2 | 15 | TGTGCCAGCAGCCAAGATGGCGGGGTCGATCAGCCCCAGCATTTT | CASSQDGGVDQPQHF
TRBJ1-4 | NA | NA | TRBV19 | 15 | TGTGCCAGTAGTCGGGGACCGACAACTAATGAAAAACTGTTTTTT | CASSRGPTTNEKLFF
TRBJ2-5 | TRBD1 | NA | TRBV29-1 | 13 | TGCAGCGTAGCCACAGGGGGCCAAGAGACCCAGTACTTC | CSVATGGQETQYF
TRBJ2-1 | TRBD2 | once | TRBV10-1 | 15 | TGCGCCAGCAGTGGAAGACTAGCGGGAGAAAATGAGCAGTTCTTC | CASSGRLAGENEQFF
TRBJ2-1 | TRBD2 | NA | TRBV6-1 | 15 | TGTGCCAGCAGTGAATCGGGGGGCTCCTACAATGAGCAGTTCTTC | CASSESGGSYNEQFF
TRBJ1-2 | NA | NA | TRBV6-5 | 12 | TGTGCCAGCAGCATTACTAACTATGGCTACACCTTC | CASSITNYGYTF
TRBJ2-1 | NA | NA | TRBV28 | 14 | TGTGCCAGCAGTTTTGCCAGCGCGGCCAATGAGCAGTTCTTC | CASSFASAANEQFF
TRBJ2-2 | TRBD2 | NA | TRBV7-9 | 17 | TGTGCCAGCAGCTTACGCGGACTAGCGGGAGCGGTCGGGGAGCTGTTTTTT | CASSLRGLAGAVGELFF
TRBJ2-7 | TRBD1 | NA | TRBV15 | 16 | TGTGCCACCAGCGATACTTTGGACAGGGGCCCTTATGAGCAGTACTTC | CATSDTLDRGPYEQYF